A few counts support the clone carrying this T cell receptor (beta chain). Its antigen is still unknown. RNA transcripts gave rise to amplified TCR beta CDR3 regions. When the TCR CDR3 underwent first-round RT-PCR, the HTBI primer set was used. TCRdb redid the calling of the multiplex PCR reads with MiXCR, one entry per CDR3 protein. This repertoire shows about 640,000 distinct CDR3 sequences, about a fifth found once; its top ten account for under 35%. Based on clinical symptoms, serum thyroxine and TRAb, thyroid ultrasound and orbital computed tomography, diagnoses were reached. These data are taken from a study of T cells in Graves' hyperthyroidism and ophthalmopathy. At the level of the study: Peripheral blood was acquired at first diagnosis, ahead of any therapy whatsoever. Whole-study results and caveats: Researchers found most expanded thyroid clonotypes above 0.001 in blood as well. Median prediction lead before ophthalmopathy onset was about 6.3 months with the model.

Germline lookup yields CDR1 MGHDK and CDR2 SYGVNS. The CDR3 extends over 16 amino acids. Trimming cost V 4 bases and J 4 bases; bases outside gene matches: 10. The material sequenced was blood. The V and J genes are TRBV25-1 and TRBJ1-1; TRBD1 matches at 9 bases. This receptor was taken from a man aged 25 to 45 with Graves' ophthalmopathy. The CDR3 bases are TGTGCCAGCAGTGGGGACAGGGTTACGATCGGCACTGAAGCTTTCTTT. Its protein is CASSGDRVTIGTEAFF.